This T cell receptor beta chain was captured in a study of T cell repertoires in cytomegalovirus infection. Study information: TCR beta signatures that were public indicated CMV infection and matching HLA type.

Of note for this clonotype: What it binds is not known. At one boundary the junction diverges from the germline segment, which might be a read error.

TCRdb independently ran MiXCR on the reads; one entry per CDR3 protein. The repertoire consists of hundreds of thousands of distinct CDR3 sequences, with approximately 24% occurring once and the leading ten covering less than 10%. CDR1 is SEHNR, CDR2 FQNEAQ, per germline (reference sequence). The CDR3 length is 14 residues. General study findings and limits: Summed frequency of shared TCR beta families picked out CMV carriers who also had the relevant HLA. Ex vivo responses were dominated by HLA-C-restricted CMV-specific TCR beta clonotypes.

The receptor was derived from a human donor in good health (CMV status not recorded). Some clones in this sample may be carry-over from other donors' samples. This chain links TRBV7-9 with TRBJ1-1; TRBD1 agrees at 10 bases. Input material: CD8+ T cells from PBMCs. The CDR3 DNA follows: TGTGCTAGCAGCCACCGGGACAGGGGCACTGAAGCTTTCTTT. This gives the protein CASSHRDRGTEAFF. Supplemented by reference TRBV7-9 and TRBJ1-1, the full variable domain reads DTGVSQNPRHKITKRGQNVTFRCDPISEHNRLYWYRQTLGQGPEFLTYFQNEAQLEKSRLLSDRFSAERPKGSFSTLEIQRTEQGDSAMYLCASSHRDRGTEAFFGQGTRLTVV.